The T cell receptor beta chain described here comes from a study of shared clonotypes between healthy human individuals. The protocol was immunoSEQ multiplex PCR, while the TCRdb copy is restricted to in-frame clones and leaves out a portion. This sample has a few million clones, with less than 95% found just once. V was pared by 4 bases and J by 4 bases, with 10 bases between. Germline CDR1 is LNHDA and CDR2 is SQIVND (reference sequence). The CDR3 is 13 amino acids. The source is a man aged 18 to 29 in good health. Some clones in this sample may be carry-over from other donors' samples. This chain joins TRBV19 and TRBJ1-1; D is perhaps TRBD1 (5 bases). What was sequenced was naive CD4+ T cells from PBMCs. Subset specified: CD45RA+ positively selected. Here the CDR3 reads CASSRGVGTEAFF. CDR3 in DNA: TGTGCCAGTAGTAGGGGGGTGGGCACTGAAGCTTTCTTT.